The 10 T cell receptor beta chains below were found in one sample sequenced in a study of shared clonotypes between healthy human individuals. Sequencing was performed with immunoSEQ multiplex PCR; in TCRdb, only in-frame clones are kept and a portion is missing. The sample lists about 680,000 clones, around 73% occurring once. Material for sequencing was memory CD4+ T cells sorted from blood. Stated subset: CD45RA-negative fraction. The receptors were sampled from a woman aged 25 to 45 in good health.

V is TRBV6-5 and J is TRBJ1-2; D is undetermined. V was shortened by 10 bases and J by 3 bases, with 12 bases between the two germline ends. This CDR3 is 12 amino acids long. The germline V gene has CDR1 MNHEY and CDR2 SVGAGI. The CDR3 sequence is CATKRVDYGYTF. In nucleotides, the CDR3 is TGTGCCACCAAACGGGTTGACTATGGCTACACCTTC.

This clone occurred once. J is TRBJ2-3 and V is TRBV7-7, with no clear D. Germline assignment: CDR1 SSHAT and CDR2 FNYEAQ (reference sequence). There are 15 residues in the CDR3. The V and J ends lost 5 bases and 2 bases respectively, with 14 bases between them. DNA of the CDR3: TGTGCCAGCAGCCCCCGTCCACGGAACACAGATACGCAGTATTTT. It specifies CASSPRPRNTDTQYF.

The chain links TRBV18 to TRBJ2-7; the D gene is possibly TRBD2 (6 bases). Germline V gives CDR1 KGHSH, CDR2 LQKENI. The CDR3 contains 18 residues. Trimming pared 0 bases from V and 3 bases from J, leaving 21 bases between. CDR3 amino acids: CASSPPGGWAAGFYEQYF. CDR3 sequence (DNA): TGTGCCAGCTCACCACCGGGGGGTTGGGCGGCAGGATTCTACGAGCAGTACTTC.

The DNA of the CDR3 is TGTGCCAGCAGTTACTCCGGGCTAGCGGACTCCTACGAGCAGTACTTC. Amino acid sequence: CASSYSGLADSYEQYF. The V and J genes are TRBV28 and TRBJ2-7; the match to TRBD2 covers 7 bases. V gave up 4 bases and J gave up 0 bases; unmatched junction bases: 9. In germline, CDR1 is MDHEN, CDR2 SYDVKM. The CDR3 has 16 residues. The complete variable domain, with remaining parts taken from reference TRBV28 and TRBJ2-7, reads DVKVTQSSRYLVKRTGEKVFLECVQDMDHENMFWYRQDPGLGLRLIYFSYDVKMKEKGDIPEGYSVSREKKERFSLILESASTNQTSMYLCASSYSGLADSYEQYFGPGTRLTVT.

This chain links TRBV6-6 with TRBJ1-5; perhaps TRBD1 as D (6 bases). Per the germline V gene, CDR1 is MNHNY and CDR2 is SVGAGI (reference sequence). V was cut by 4 bases and J by 7 bases, with 11 bases left in between. The CDR3 length is 13 residues. The CDR3 region is CASSFKGDQPQHF. As DNA, the CDR3 is TGTGCCAGCAGTTTCAAGGGGGACCAGCCCCAGCATTTT.

This clone was picked up many times. This chain links TRBV2 with TRBJ1-5, with D maybe TRBD1 (5 bases). The CDR3 runs to 15 residues. V shed 4 bases and J shed 2 bases, with 12 bases lying between them. Germline V CDR1 and CDR2: SNHLY, FYNNEI. DNA for the CDR3: TGTGCCAGCAGTGGAACAGGAACGGGCAATCAGCCCCAGCATTTT. Amino acid sequence: CASSGTGTGNQPQHF. Using reference TRBV2 and TRBJ1-5 for the parts outside the CDR3, the full variable domain is EPEVTQTPSHQVTQMGQEVILRCVPISNHLYFYWYRQILGQKVEFLVSFYNNEISEKSEIFDDQFSVERPDGSNFTLKIRSTKLEDSAMYFCASSGTGTGNQPQHFGDGTRLSIL.

The chain recombines TRBV6-1 with TRBJ1-5, with D tentatively TRBD1 (5 bases). The CDR3 is made up of 15 amino acids. V lost 5 bases to trimming and J lost 11 bases, with 22 bases between them. CDR1 is MNHNS, CDR2 SASEGT, per germline. Here the CDR3 reads CASSQHRSDRRAQHF. The CDR3 DNA reads as TGTGCCAGCAGTCAACATAGATCGGACCGCAGGGCCCAGCATTTT.

The J gene is TRBJ1-1, the V gene TRBV28; no firm D call. The V gene's germline CDR1 is MDHEN and CDR2 SYDVKM. V dropped 6 bases and J dropped 7 bases, with 15 bases sitting between them. This CDR3 contains 13 residues. This CDR3 reads CASSPELDYEAFF. The CDR3 nucleotides are TGTGCCAGCAGCCCAGAGCTGGACTATGAAGCTTTCTTT.

V is TRBV6-1 and J is TRBJ2-5; TRBD2 matches at 8 bases. The ends lost 7 bases at V and 4 bases at J; junction bases unmatched: 11. The CDR3 length is 15 residues. Germline CDR1 reads MNHNS; CDR2 reads SASEGT. The DNA of the CDR3 is TGTGCCAGCACCGCCGGACTAGCTCCCCCAGAGACCCAGTACTTC. Translated: CASTAGLAPPETQYF.

This clone has just one count. V gene TRBV4-1 combines with J gene TRBJ1-5; D not certain. Per the germline V gene, CDR1 is MGHRA and CDR2 is YSYEKL. Trimming pared 0 bases from V and 7 bases from J, leaving 7 bases between. The CDR3 extends over 13 amino acids. Here the CDR3 reads CASSQELVQPQHF. The CDR3, as DNA: TGCGCCAGCAGCCAAGAACTAGTACAGCCCCAGCATTTT.